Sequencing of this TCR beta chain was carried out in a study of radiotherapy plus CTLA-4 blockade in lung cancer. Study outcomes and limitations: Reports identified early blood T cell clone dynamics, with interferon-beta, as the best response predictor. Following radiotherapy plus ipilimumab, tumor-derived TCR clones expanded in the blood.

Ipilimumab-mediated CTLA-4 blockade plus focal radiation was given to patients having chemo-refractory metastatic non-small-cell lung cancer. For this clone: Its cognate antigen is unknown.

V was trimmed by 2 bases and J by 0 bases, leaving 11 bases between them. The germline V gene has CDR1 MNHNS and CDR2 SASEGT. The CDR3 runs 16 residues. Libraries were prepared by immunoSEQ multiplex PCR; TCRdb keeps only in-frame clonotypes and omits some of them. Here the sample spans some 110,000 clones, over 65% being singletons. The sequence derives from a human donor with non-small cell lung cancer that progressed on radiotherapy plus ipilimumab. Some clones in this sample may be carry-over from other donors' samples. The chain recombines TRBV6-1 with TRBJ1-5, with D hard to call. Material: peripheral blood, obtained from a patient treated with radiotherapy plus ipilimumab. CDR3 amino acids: CASSERSVYSNQPQHF. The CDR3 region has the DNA TGTGCCAGCAGTGAACGGTCGGTTTATAGCAATCAGCCCCAGCATTTT.